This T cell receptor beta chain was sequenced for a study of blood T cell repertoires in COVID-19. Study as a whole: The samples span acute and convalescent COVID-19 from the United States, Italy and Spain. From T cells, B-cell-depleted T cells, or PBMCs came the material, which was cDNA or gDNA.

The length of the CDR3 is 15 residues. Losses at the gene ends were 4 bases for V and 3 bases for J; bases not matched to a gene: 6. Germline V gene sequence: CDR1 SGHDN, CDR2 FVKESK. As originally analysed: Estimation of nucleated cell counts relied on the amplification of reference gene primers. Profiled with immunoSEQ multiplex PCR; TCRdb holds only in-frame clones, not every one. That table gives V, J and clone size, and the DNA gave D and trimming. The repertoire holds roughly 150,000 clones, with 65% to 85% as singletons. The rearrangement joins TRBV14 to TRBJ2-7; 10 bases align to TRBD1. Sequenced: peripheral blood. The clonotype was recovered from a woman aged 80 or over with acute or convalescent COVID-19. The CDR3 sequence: CASSLLTGGIYEQYF. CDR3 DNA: TGTGCCAGCAGCCTGTTGACAGGGGGCATCTACGAGCAGTACTTC. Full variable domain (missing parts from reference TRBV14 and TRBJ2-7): EAGVTQFPSHSVIEKGQTVTLRCDPISGHDNLYWYRRVMGKEIKFLLHFVKESKQDESGMPNNRFLAERTGGTYSTLKVQPAELEDSGVYFCASSLLTGGIYEQYFGPGTRLTVT.